This T cell receptor (beta chain) was profiled in a study of T cell responses to AZD1222 COVID-19 vaccine. Whole-study findings and limits: A reported finding is that nearly half of spike-specific TCRs target unmutated variant regions. There were vaccine-associated CD4 TCRs across spike, dominant at 160-218 and 743-854.

Produced via immunoSEQ multiplex PCR; TCRdb's table is partial and in-frame only. The table shows tens of thousands of clones, with 90% to 95% occurring only once. A word on this clone: Its matching antigen is unknown.

The germline gives CDR1 KGHSH, CDR2 LQKENI. The length of the CDR3 is 13 residues. Trimming removed 3 bases from V and 8 bases from J, with 13 bases in between. This chain uses TRBV18 with TRBJ1-2; TRBD1 might be the D (5 bases). The TCR was taken from an adult in good health. Sample: peripheral blood, taken on day 0 of MenACWY control vaccination. DNA of the CDR3: TGTGCCAGCTCACCCCTGGGGACGGAGGGCTACACCTTC. Its translation: CASSPLGTEGYTF. Drawing the rest from reference TRBV18 and TRBJ1-2, the complete variable domain is NAGVMQNPRHLVRRRGQEARLRCSPMKGHSHVYWYRQLPEEGLKFMVYLQKENIIDESGMPKERFSAEFPKEGPSILRIQQVVRGDSAAYFCASSPLGTEGYTFGSGTRLTVV.